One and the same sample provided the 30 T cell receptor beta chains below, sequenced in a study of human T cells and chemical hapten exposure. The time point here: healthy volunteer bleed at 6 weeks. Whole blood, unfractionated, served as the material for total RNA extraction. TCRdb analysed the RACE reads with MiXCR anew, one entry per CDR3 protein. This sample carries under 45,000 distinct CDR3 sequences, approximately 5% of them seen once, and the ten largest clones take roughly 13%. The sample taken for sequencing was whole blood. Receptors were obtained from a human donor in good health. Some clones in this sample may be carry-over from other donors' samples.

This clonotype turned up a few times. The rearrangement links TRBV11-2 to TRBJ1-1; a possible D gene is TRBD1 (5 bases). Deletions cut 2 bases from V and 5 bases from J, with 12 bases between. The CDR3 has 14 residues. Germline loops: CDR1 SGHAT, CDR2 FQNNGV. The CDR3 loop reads CASSLSSGRTEAFF. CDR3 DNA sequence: TGTGCCAGCAGCTTATCTTCAGGGAGGACTGAAGCTTTCTTT.

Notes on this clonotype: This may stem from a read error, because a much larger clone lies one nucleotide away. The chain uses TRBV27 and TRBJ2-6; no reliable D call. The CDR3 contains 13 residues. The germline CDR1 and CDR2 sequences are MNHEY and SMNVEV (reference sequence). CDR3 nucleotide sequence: TGTACCAGCAGTTTAGATGGGGCCAACGTCCTGACTTTC. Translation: CTSSLDGANVLTF.

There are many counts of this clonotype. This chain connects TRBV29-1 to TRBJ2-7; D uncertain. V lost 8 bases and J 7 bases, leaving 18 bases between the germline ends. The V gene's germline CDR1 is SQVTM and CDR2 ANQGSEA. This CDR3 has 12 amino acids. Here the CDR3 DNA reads TGCAGCTCATCACGCGGTGACGGGGAGCAGTACTTC. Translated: CSSSRGDGEQYF.

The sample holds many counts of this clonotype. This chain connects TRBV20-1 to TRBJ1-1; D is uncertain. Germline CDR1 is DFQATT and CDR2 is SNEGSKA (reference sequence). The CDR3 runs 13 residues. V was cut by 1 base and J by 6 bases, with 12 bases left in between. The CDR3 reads CSARGFGNPEAFF. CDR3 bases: TGCAGTGCTAGAGGGTTTGGCAACCCTGAAGCTTTCTTT.

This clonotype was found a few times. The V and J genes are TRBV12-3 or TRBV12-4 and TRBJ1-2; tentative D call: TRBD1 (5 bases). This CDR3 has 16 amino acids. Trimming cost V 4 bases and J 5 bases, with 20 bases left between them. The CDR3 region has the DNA TGTGCCAGCAGTTGGGGGGGAGAAGGGTCTGTGTATGGCTACACCTTC. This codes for CASSWGGEGSVYGYTF.

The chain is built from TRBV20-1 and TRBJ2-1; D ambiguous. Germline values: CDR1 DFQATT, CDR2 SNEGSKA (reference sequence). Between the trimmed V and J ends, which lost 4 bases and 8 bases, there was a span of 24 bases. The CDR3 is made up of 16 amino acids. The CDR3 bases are TGCAGTGCTATCCAGTCGTTGAGACTGACGAGCGATGAGCAGTTCTTC. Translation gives CSAIQSLRLTSDEQFF.

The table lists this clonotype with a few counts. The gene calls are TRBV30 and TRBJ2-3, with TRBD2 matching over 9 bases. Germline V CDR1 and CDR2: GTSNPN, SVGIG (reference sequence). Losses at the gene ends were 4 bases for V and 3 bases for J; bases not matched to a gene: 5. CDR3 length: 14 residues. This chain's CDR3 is CAWNVGLATDTQYF. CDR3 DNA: TGTGCCTGGAATGTTGGACTAGCGACAGATACGCAGTATTTT.

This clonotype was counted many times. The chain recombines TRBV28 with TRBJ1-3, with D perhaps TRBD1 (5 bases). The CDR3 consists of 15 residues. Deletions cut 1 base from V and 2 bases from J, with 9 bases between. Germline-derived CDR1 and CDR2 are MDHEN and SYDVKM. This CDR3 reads CASSLYRGAGNTIYF. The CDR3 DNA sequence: TGTGCCAGCAGTTTATACAGAGGGGCTGGAAACACCATATATTTT.

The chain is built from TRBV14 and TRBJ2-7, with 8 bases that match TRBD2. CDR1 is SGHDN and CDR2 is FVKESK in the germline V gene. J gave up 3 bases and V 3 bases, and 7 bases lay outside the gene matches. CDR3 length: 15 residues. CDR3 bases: TGTGCCAGCAGCCAGAGCGGGAGTTGTTACTACGAGCAGTACTTC. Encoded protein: CASSQSGSCYYEQYF.

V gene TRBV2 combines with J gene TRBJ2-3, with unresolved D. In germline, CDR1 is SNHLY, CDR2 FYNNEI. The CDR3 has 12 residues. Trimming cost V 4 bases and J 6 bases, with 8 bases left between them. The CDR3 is CASSVGQDTQYF. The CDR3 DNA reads TGTGCCAGCAGTGTCGGGCAGGATACGCAGTATTTT.

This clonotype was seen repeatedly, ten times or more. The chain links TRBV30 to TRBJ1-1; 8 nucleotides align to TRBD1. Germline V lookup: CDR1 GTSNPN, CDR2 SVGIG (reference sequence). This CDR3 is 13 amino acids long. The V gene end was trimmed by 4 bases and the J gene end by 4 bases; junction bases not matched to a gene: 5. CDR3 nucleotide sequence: TGTGCCTGGACCCAGGACAGGGTCACTGAAGCTTTCTTT. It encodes CAWTQDRVTEAFF.

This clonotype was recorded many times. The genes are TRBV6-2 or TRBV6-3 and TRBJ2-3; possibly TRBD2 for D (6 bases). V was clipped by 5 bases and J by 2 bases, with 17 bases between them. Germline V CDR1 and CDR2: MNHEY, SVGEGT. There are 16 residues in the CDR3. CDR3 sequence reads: CASSKLRDSLTDTQYF. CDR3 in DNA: TGTGCCAGCAGTAAGCTCCGGGACTCGCTCACAGATACGCAGTATTTT.

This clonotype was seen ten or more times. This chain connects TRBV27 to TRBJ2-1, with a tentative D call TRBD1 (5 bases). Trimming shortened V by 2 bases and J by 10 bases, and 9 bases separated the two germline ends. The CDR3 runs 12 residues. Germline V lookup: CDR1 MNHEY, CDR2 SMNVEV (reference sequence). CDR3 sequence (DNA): TGTGCCAGCAGTTTACAGGGTTACGAGCAGTTCTTC. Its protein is CASSLQGYEQFF.

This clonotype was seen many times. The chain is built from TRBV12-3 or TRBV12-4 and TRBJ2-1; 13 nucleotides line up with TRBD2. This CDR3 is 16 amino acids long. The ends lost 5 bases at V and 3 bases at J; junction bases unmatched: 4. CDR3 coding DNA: TGTGCCAGCAGTGGAGGGACTAGCGGGATCTACAATGAGCAGTTCTTC. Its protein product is CASSGGTSGIYNEQFF.

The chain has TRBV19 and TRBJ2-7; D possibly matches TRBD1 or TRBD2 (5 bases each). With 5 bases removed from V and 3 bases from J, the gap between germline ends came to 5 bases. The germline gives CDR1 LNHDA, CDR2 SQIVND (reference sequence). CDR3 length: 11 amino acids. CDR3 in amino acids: CASSGGYEQYF. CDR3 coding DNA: TGTGCCAGTAGTGGGGGCTACGAGCAGTACTTC.

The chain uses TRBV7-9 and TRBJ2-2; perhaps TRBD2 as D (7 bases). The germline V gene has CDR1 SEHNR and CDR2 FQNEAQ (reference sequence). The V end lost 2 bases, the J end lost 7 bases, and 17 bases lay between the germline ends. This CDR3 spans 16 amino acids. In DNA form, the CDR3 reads TGTGCCAGCAGCTTATCGGGACGGGGGGCGATCGGGGAGCTGTTTTTT. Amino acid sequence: CASSLSGRGAIGELFF.

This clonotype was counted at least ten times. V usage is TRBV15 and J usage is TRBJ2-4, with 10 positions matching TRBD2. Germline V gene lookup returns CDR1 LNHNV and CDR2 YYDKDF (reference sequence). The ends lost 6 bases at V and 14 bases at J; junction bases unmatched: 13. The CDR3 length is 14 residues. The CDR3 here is CATRSAGGVFREYF. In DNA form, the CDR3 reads TGTGCCACCAGATCAGCGGGAGGGGTCTTCCGGGAGTACTTC.

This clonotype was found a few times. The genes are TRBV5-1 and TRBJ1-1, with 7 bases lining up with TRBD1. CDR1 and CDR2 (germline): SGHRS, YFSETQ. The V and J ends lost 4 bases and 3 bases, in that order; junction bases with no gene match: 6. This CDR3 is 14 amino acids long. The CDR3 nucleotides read TGCGCCAGCAGCCCGGACAGGTTCTACACTGAAGCTTTCTTT. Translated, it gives CASSPDRFYTEAFF.

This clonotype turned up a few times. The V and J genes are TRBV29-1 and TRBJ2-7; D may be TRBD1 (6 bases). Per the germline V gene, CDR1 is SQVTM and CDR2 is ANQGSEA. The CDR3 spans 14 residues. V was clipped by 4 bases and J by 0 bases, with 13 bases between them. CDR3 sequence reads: CSVGGQGSSYEQYF. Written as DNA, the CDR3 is TGCAGCGTTGGGGGGCAGGGGAGCTCCTACGAGCAGTACTTC.

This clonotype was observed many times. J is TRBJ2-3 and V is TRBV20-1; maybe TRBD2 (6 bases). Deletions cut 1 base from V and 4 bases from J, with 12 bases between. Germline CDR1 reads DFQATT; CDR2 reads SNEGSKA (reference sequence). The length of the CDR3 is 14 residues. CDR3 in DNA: TGCAGTGCTAGAGGCCCGGGCGGGGCAGATACGCAGTATTTT. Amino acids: CSARGPGGADTQYF.

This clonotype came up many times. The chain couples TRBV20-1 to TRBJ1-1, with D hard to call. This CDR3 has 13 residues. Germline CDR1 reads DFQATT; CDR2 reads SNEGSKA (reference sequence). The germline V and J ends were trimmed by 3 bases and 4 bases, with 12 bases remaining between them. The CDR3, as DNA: TGCAGTGCTAGTCGGGGTTTCGGCACTGAAGCTTTCTTT. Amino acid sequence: CSASRGFGTEAFF.

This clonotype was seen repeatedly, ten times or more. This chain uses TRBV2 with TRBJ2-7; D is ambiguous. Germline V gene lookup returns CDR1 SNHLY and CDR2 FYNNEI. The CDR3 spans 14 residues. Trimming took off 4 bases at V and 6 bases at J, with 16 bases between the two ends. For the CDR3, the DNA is TGTGCCAGCAGTGCGGATCTGGGGTCCGGCGAGCAGTACTTC. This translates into CASSADLGSGEQYF.

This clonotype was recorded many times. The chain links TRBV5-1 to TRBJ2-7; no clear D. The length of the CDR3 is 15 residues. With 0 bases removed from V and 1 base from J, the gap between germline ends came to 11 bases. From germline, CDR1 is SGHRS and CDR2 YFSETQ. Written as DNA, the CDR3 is TGCGCCAGCAGCTTGGACAGCAGCAGGTCCTACGAGCAGTACTTC. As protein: CASSLDSSRSYEQYF.

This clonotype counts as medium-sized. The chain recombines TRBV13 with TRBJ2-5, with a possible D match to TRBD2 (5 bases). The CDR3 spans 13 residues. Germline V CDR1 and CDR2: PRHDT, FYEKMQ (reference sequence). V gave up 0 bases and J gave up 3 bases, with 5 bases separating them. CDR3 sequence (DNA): TGTGCCAGCAGCTTAGGCGGGGAAGAGACCCAGTACTTC. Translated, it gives CASSLGGEETQYF.

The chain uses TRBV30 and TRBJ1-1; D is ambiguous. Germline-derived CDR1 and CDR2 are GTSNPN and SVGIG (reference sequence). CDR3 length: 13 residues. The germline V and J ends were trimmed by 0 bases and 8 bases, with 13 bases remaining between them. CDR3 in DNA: TGTGCCTGGAGTGTTGGGTGGGCGGCCGAAGCTTTCTTT. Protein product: CAWSVGWAAEAFF.

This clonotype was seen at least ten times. Here the CDR3 reads CAWTPVGASGANVLTF. The CDR3 nucleotides read TGTGCCTGGACTCCGGTGGGGGCGTCTGGGGCCAACGTCCTGACTTTC. The chain couples TRBV30 to TRBJ2-6; D possibly corresponds to TRBD1 (6 bases). The CDR3 contains 16 residues. With 4 bases removed from V and 1 base from J, the gap between germline ends came to 14 bases. Germline CDR1 is GTSNPN and CDR2 is SVGIG (reference sequence).

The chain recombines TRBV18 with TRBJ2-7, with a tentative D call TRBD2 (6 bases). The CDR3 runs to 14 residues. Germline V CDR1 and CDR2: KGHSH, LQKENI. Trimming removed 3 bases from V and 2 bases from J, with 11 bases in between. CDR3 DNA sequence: TGTGCCAGCTCACCTCCCGGGAGCCCCTACGAGCAGTACTTC. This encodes CASSPPGSPYEQYF.

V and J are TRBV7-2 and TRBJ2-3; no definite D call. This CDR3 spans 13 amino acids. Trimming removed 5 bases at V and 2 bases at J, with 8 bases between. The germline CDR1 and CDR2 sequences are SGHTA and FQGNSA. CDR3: CASSPPYTDTQYF. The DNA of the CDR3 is TGTGCCAGCAGCCCCCCCTACACAGATACGCAGTATTTT.

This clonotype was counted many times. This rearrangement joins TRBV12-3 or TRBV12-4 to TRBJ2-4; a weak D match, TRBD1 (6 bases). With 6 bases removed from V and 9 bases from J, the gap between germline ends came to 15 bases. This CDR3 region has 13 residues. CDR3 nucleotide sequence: TGTGCCAGCAGAAACAGGGTGGCCGGCATTCAGTACTTC. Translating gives CASRNRVAGIQYF.

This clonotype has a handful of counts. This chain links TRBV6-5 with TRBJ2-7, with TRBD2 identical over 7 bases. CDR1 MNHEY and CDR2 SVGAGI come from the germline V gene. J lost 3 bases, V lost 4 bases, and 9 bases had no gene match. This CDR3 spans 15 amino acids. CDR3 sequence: CASSSGLVVIYEQYF. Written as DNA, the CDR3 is TGTGCCAGCAGTTCCGGACTAGTAGTTATCTACGAGCAGTACTTC.